The 5 T cell receptor beta chains below all came from one sample that was sequenced in a study of T cells after yellow fever vaccination. From the 5' RACE reads, TCRdb called clonotypes with MiXCR, one entry per CDR3 protein. The top ten clones hold over 2.5% of a sample with more than 90,000 distinct CDR3 sequences, roughly 7.2% of them seen once. Sequencing used CD4+ T cells sorted from PBMCs, obtained about 49 days after the first yellow fever vaccination. These receptors were collected from a man aged 18 to 30 who received the YFV17D yellow fever vaccine.

This clonotype was observed many times. The gene calls are TRBV25-1 and TRBJ2-5, with 11 bases fitting TRBD1. There are 15 residues in the CDR3. Germline CDR1 reads MGHDK; CDR2 reads SYGVNS. J gave up 5 bases and V 2 bases, and 4 bases lay outside the gene matches. For the CDR3, the DNA is TGTGCCAGCAGTGAAATTGGACAGGGGGCGGAGACCCAGTACTTC. As protein: CASSEIGQGAETQYF.

A note on this clonotype: A single base separates this from a much larger clone, so it may be a read error. The CDR3 sequence is CASKLGIGGTTLHF. CDR3 DNA: TGTGCCAGCAAATTGGGGATAGGGGGTACCACCCTCCACTTT. The genes are TRBV12-3 or TRBV12-4 and TRBJ1-6; a possible D gene is TRBD1 (6 bases). This CDR3 has 14 amino acids. V lost 7 bases and J 14 bases, leaving 21 bases between the germline ends.

Regarding this clonotype: This may be a read error, as it is one base from a much larger clone. This chain uses TRBV7-1 with TRBJ2-1, with D possibly matching TRBD2 (6 bases). TRBV7-1 has ORF status, its function being uncertain. The V end lost 3 bases, the J end lost 9 bases, and 18 bases lay between the germline ends. The CDR3 is 15 amino acids. The CDR3 nucleotides are TGTGCCAGCAGCTCCCCCCCTGGGGGGATTGGTGAGCAGTTCTTC. Protein sequence: CASSSPPGGIGEQFF.

The chain combines TRBV12-3 or TRBV12-4 with TRBJ2-4; TRBD1 aligns across 7 bases. The length of the CDR3 is 15 residues. V dropped 7 bases and J dropped 1; count of bases not matched to a gene: 7. CDR3 protein: CASTDTGVAKNIQYF. CDR3 nucleotide sequence: TGTGCCAGCACTGATACAGGGGTGGCCAAAAACATTCAGTACTTC.

The CDR3, as DNA: TGCAGTGCAAGTAGACCGGGACTAGCGGGCTCTGCCCAATACAATGAGCAGTTCTTC. Its protein product is CSASRPGLAGSAQYNEQFF. This chain connects TRBV20-1 to TRBJ2-1, with 12 bases identical to TRBD2. This CDR3 has 19 residues. Per germline, CDR1 DFQATT and CDR2 SNEGSKA (reference sequence). Trimming cost V 6 bases and J 4 bases; bases outside gene matches: 19.